The 26 T cell receptor beta chains given below trace back to one sample, sequenced in a study of blood T cells in healthy people across ages. PCR was performed a second time for about 7 to 11 cycles using a sample-barcoded 5' primer and a J-beta primer mix. TCRdb recomputed calls from the 5' RACE reads with MiXCR, one row per CDR3 protein. The data hold about 830,000 distinct CDR3 sequences, with around 68% observed a single time. The sample was blood. Receptors were obtained from a man aged 25 to 45 in good health.

The rearrangement links TRBV20-1 to TRBJ2-1, with 11 bases identical to TRBD2. The CDR3 is made up of 18 amino acids. The V gene end was trimmed by 6 bases and the J gene end by 2 bases; junction bases not matched to a gene: 15. CDR1 and CDR2 from the germline V gene are DFQATT and SNEGSKA (reference sequence). CDR3 nucleotides: TGCAGTGCCCCGTTTGGACCCTCTAGCGGGGGGACCTACAATGAGCAGTTCTTC. Its protein product is CSAPFGPSSGGTYNEQFF.

In its sample, this clonotype was seen a few times. The chain couples TRBV7-2 to TRBJ2-3; D is undetermined. CDR1 is SGHTA, CDR2 FQGNSA, per germline. The CDR3 covers 12 residues. With 2 bases removed from V and 4 bases from J, the gap between germline ends came to 4 bases. Written as DNA, the CDR3 is TGTGCCAGCAGCTTACCCCCAGATACGCAGTATTTT. This gives the protein CASSLPPDTQYF.

This clonotype was seen more than once but under ten times. The chain is built from TRBV6-5 and TRBJ1-2; TRBD1 agrees at 11 bases. CDR1 and CDR2 from the germline V gene are MNHEY and SVGAGI. The trim removed 5 bases at V and 6 bases at J, leaving 5 bases unmatched. The CDR3 is 14 amino acids. CDR3 residues: CASSTPGQGDGYTF. CDR3 nucleotide sequence: TGTGCCAGCAGTACCCCGGGACAGGGGGATGGCTACACCTTC.

This clonotype was seen a handful of times. CDR3 protein: CASSVEGGYNEQFF. The CDR3 DNA reads as TGTGCCAGCAGTGTGGAAGGGGGCTACAATGAGCAGTTCTTC. The rearrangement links TRBV6-1 to TRBJ2-1; D may be TRBD1 (6 bases). V was trimmed by 4 bases and J by 3 bases, leaving 10 bases between them. CDR3 length equals 14 residues. Germline V lookup: CDR1 MNHNS, CDR2 SASEGT.

This clonotype occurred a few times. A clone one base away is much larger, so this may be a read error. The V and J genes are TRBV9 and TRBJ2-7; 8 nucleotides match TRBD2. V lost 3 bases and J lost 4; bases outside the gene matches: 3. From germline, CDR1 is SGDLS and CDR2 YYNGEE. This CDR3 is built from 13 residues. The DNA for the CDR3 is TGTGCCAGCAGCGGAGGACTAGCTTACGAGCAGTACTTC. This translates into CASSGGLAYEQYF.

V usage is TRBV29-1 and J usage is TRBJ2-1; a possible D gene is TRBD1 (5 bases). V gave up 5 bases and J gave up 8 bases, with 13 bases separating them. The CDR3 runs 12 residues. Germline V gives CDR1 SQVTM, CDR2 ANQGSEA. CDR3 in DNA: TGCAGCGTTCCCCCAAGGGGCGATGAGCAGTTCTTC. This translates into CSVPPRGDEQFF.

This clonotype showed up just a few times. The chain carries TRBV5-1 and TRBJ2-1, with D perhaps matching TRBD1 (6 bases). The CDR3 is made up of 14 amino acids. Trimming left V 2 bases short and J 2 bases short, with 8 bases between. The V gene's germline CDR1 is SGHRS and CDR2 YFSETQ. Written as DNA, the CDR3 is TGCGCCAGCAGCTTTCAGGGGCCCTACAATGAGCAGTTCTTC. The encoded protein is CASSFQGPYNEQFF.

This clonotype occurred a few times. The chain joins TRBV6-1 to TRBJ2-7; D perhaps matches TRBD1 (6 bases). The CDR3 consists of 14 residues. From germline, CDR1 is MNHNS and CDR2 SASEGT. The V and J ends lost 7 bases and 4 bases respectively, with 17 bases between them. The CDR3 region is CASKEAKGTYEQYF. The CDR3 DNA reads as TGTGCCAGCAAGGAGGCAAAGGGGACATACGAGCAGTACTTC.

The chain links TRBV12-3 or TRBV12-4 to TRBJ2-2; tentative D call: TRBD1 (6 bases). The CDR3 has 21 amino acids. Between the trimmed V and J ends, which lost 4 bases and 1 base, there was a span of 28 bases. The CDR3 DNA reads TGTGCCAGCAGTTCTCGCGGTCTACTACATGACAGGTCTCGGAACACCGGGGAGCTGTTTTTT. Translating gives CASSSRGLLHDRSRNTGELFF.

The V and J genes are TRBV20-1 and TRBJ1-5, with 9 bases matching TRBD1. CDR3 length: 13 amino acids. Germline trimming cut 5 bases from V and 6 bases from J; bases unmatched to any gene: 5. Germline CDR1 reads DFQATT; CDR2 reads SNEGSKA (reference sequence). Written as DNA, the CDR3 is TGCAGTGCTCCGGACAGGGGTGGTCAGCCCCAGCATTTT. This gives the protein CSAPDRGGQPQHF.

The CDR3 loop reads CASSRSSTGREETQYF. Here the CDR3 DNA reads TGCGCCAGCAGCCGTTCCTCGACGGGGAGGGAAGAGACCCAGTACTTC. The genes are TRBV5-1 and TRBJ2-5; TRBD2 aligns across 7 bases. CDR1 is SGHRS and CDR2 is YFSETQ in the germline V gene. J lost 3 bases, V lost 4 bases, and 12 bases had no gene match. This CDR3 is built from 16 residues.

The chain carries TRBV19 and TRBJ2-7; D remains ambiguous. This CDR3 region has 15 residues. V lost 3 bases and J lost 2, with 14 bases in between. Germline V CDR1 and CDR2: LNHDA, SQIVND (reference sequence). The CDR3 loop is CASSIHPSGPYEQYF. The CDR3 DNA follows: TGTGCCAGTAGTATTCATCCATCCGGACCCTACGAGCAGTACTTC. Complete variable domain (other parts from reference TRBV19 and TRBJ2-7): DGGITQSPKYLFRKEGQNVTLSCEQNLNHDAMYWYRQDPGQGLRLIYYSQIVNDFQKGDIAEGYSVSREKKESFPLTVTSAQKNPTAFYLCASSIHPSGPYEQYFGPGTRLTVT.

This chain connects TRBV7-2 to TRBJ2-5; weak D call: TRBD1 (6 bases). There are 14 residues in the CDR3. V shed 2 bases and J shed 0 bases, with 7 bases lying between them. Germline V gene data show CDR1 as SGHTA and CDR2 as FQGNSA. Written as DNA, the CDR3 is TGTGCCAGCAGCTTACAGGGGAACCAAGAGACCCAGTACTTC. Protein product: CASSLQGNQETQYF.

V and J are TRBV6-2 or TRBV6-3 and TRBJ2-1; 9 bases are shared with TRBD2. This CDR3 contains 17 residues. Germline trimming cut 5 bases from V and 4 bases from J; bases unmatched to any gene: 12. CDR1 and CDR2 from the germline V gene are MNHEY and SVGEGT. The CDR3 DNA is TGTGCCAGCAGTACACTTTCGGGGACTAGCTTTTACAATGAGCAGTTCTTC. This encodes CASSTLSGTSFYNEQFF.

This clonotype has a handful of counts. The chain has TRBV6-2 or TRBV6-3 and TRBJ2-5; tentatively, D is TRBD2 (5 bases). The CDR3 sequence is 13 residues long. CDR1 and CDR2 from the germline V gene are MNHEY and SVGEGT. Trimming pared 7 bases from V and 1 base from J, leaving 10 bases between. CDR3 sequence reads: CASIKDFQETQYF. The CDR3 DNA reads as TGTGCCAGCATCAAGGACTTCCAAGAGACCCAGTACTTC.

This clonotype was seen a handful of times. The chain employs TRBV10-3 and TRBJ2-6; no firm D call. The CDR3 sequence is 19 residues long. CDR1 and CDR2 (germline): ENHRY, SYGVKD. Trimming took 4 bases from V and 0 from J, leaving 19 bases between them. This CDR3 reads CAISVGQTSLDSGANVLTF. The CDR3 region has the DNA TGTGCCATCAGTGTTGGGCAGACCTCATTAGACTCTGGGGCCAACGTCCTGACTTTC.

This chain links TRBV4-1 with TRBJ1-4; TRBD1 matches 9 bases. CDR3 length: 19 residues. Germline lookup yields CDR1 MGHRA and CDR2 YSYEKL. The ends lost 5 bases at V and 8 bases at J; junction bases unmatched: 21. CDR3 sequence reads: CASSGVTRPTGGSWEKLFF. The CDR3 coding sequence is TGCGCCAGCAGCGGAGTCACCAGGCCAACAGGGGGCTCGTGGGAAAAACTGTTTTTT.

This rearrangement joins TRBV29-1 to TRBJ2-1, with 8 nucleotides matching TRBD2. Germline CDR1 and CDR2: SQVTM and ANQGSEA. The length of the CDR3 is 15 residues. Trimming took 3 bases from V and 4 from J; bases not matched to a gene: 8. The CDR3 loop reads CSVEPYAGGYNEQFF. The CDR3 DNA follows: TGCAGCGTTGAGCCTTACGCGGGGGGTTACAATGAGCAGTTCTTC.

The rearrangement uses TRBV27 and TRBJ1-4; D is unclear. This CDR3 comprises 19 residues. Germline CDR1 MNHEY, CDR2 SMNVEV (reference sequence). V lost 3 bases and J lost 0, with 20 bases in between. The CDR3 region has the DNA TGTGCCAGCAGTTTCCTCCAGCCTCGACGGGGAGCAACTAATGAAAAACTGTTTTTT. Translation gives CASSFLQPRRGATNEKLFF.

The chain uses TRBV2 and TRBJ1-2; D possibly corresponds to TRBD1 (6 bases). Germline V lookup: CDR1 SNHLY, CDR2 FYNNEI. This CDR3 comprises 13 residues. V dropped 5 bases and J dropped 4 bases, with 11 bases sitting between them. The chain's CDR3 is CASSWDIVYGYTF. For the CDR3, the DNA is TGTGCCAGCAGTTGGGACATTGTCTATGGCTACACCTTC.

The V call is TRBV20-1, the J call TRBJ1-1; 8 bases fit TRBD1. The CDR3 length is 13 residues. After removal of 3 bases from V and 11 bases from J, the junction contained 11 bases not matched to a gene. Germline loops: CDR1 DFQATT, CDR2 SNEGSKA (reference sequence). The DNA of the CDR3 is TGCAGTGCTAGTTTGAGTCAGGGGGCTGTTGCTTTCTTT. This codes for CSASLSQGAVAFF.

The chain joins TRBV3-1 to TRBJ2-7; the match to TRBD1 covers 7 bases. J gave up 2 bases and V 4 bases, and 14 bases lay outside the gene matches. The CDR3 sequence is 17 residues long. In germline, CDR1 is LGHDT, CDR2 YNNKEL (reference sequence). Here the CDR3 reads CASSLSQGLRATYEQYF. The CDR3 DNA reads TGTGCCAGCAGCCTTTCACAGGGGCTCCGTGCCACCTACGAGCAGTACTTC.

At least ten counts were recorded for this clonotype. The chain uses TRBV20-1 and TRBJ1-2; no reliable D call. The V and J ends lost 6 bases and 5 bases respectively, with 16 bases between them. CDR3 length: 13 residues. Germline loops: CDR1 DFQATT, CDR2 SNEGSKA (reference sequence). The CDR3 region is CSAPNTVNYGYTF. CDR3 nucleotide sequence: TGCAGTGCCCCTAACACGGTCAATTATGGCTACACCTTC.

The chain has TRBV29-1 and TRBJ1-2, with D unclear. From germline, CDR1 is SQVTM and CDR2 ANQGSEA. Trimming took off 7 bases at V and 8 bases at J, with 11 bases between the two ends. The CDR3 runs 10 residues. The CDR3 loop is CSGWTEGYTF. The CDR3 bases are TGCAGCGGCTGGACGGAGGGCTACACCTTC.

The chain's CDR3 is CASSLERGDTDTQYF. CDR3 coding DNA: TGTGCCAGCAGCTTAGAGCGGGGCGATACAGATACGCAGTATTTT. This rearrangement joins TRBV7-2 to TRBJ2-3; 7 bases agree with TRBD2. This CDR3 region has 15 residues. Germline trimming cut 1 base from V and 3 bases from J; bases unmatched to any gene: 4. Germline V gives CDR1 SGHTA, CDR2 FQGNSA.

The rearrangement uses TRBV6-5 and TRBJ2-3; 7 bases agree with TRBD1. CDR3 size: 15 residues. V gave up 5 bases and J gave up 2 bases; unmatched junction bases: 7. Germline V lookup: CDR1 MNHEY, CDR2 SVGAGI. CDR3 in DNA: TGTGCCAGCAGTCAAACAGGGGCTTCCACAGATACGCAGTATTTT. Amino acid sequence: CASSQTGASTDTQYF.